This TCR beta chain was retrieved from a study of CD8 T cells in ankylosing spondylitis. This clonotype was seen a few times. The target antigen is unknown. The CDR3 length is 16 residues. With 0 bases clipped from V and 4 bases from J, the junction kept 7 bases outside the gene matches. Overall study results and limits: Both synovial fluid and blood in reactive arthritis had previously been reported to carry some motif variants. Clones linked to the disease showed a CD8+ phenotype. They occurred at relatively low frequencies in peripheral blood.

Each TCR beta library was made by quantitative 5'-RACE that incorporated molecular barcodes. One entry per CDR3 protein, called by TCRdb with MiXCR from the 5' RACE reads. The data show a few hundred thousand distinct CDR3 sequences, roughly a quarter seen once. J is TRBJ2-3 and V is TRBV12-3 or TRBV12-4, with TRBD2 matching over 7 bases. What was sequenced was blood, either unsorted or a sorted T cell fraction (not recorded which). The TCR originated in a male donor with ankylosing spondylitis or in good health (not recorded which). The CDR3 protein is CASSLAGLVGSDTQYF. CDR3 nucleotides: TGTGCCAGCAGTTTAGCCGGACTAGTCGGCTCAGATACGCAGTATTTT.